The T cell receptor beta chain described here comes from a study of T cells in Graves' hyperthyroidism and ophthalmopathy. General study results and limits: Also found in blood were most expanded thyroid clonotypes above 0.001.

Exclusion criteria comprised uncontrolled infection, other autoimmune disease, pregnancy or lactation. Thyroid ultrasound and orbital computed tomography, with clinical symptoms and serum thyroxine and TRAb, informed diagnoses. With respect to this clonotype: Its antigen is not known.

The CDR3 loop spans 15 amino acids. The germline gives CDR1 SGHVS, CDR2 FNYEAQ. V lost 1 base, J lost 0 bases, and 9 bases lay in between. From RNA transcripts, TCR beta CDR3 regions were amplified. The HTBI set primed first-round TCR CDR3 RT-PCR. MiXCR, run by TCRdb on the multiplex PCR reads, gives a single entry per CDR3 protein. The sample consists of roughly 500,000 distinct CDR3 sequences, about 46% of them appearing once. The sequenced sample consisted of peripheral blood or thyroid tissue (not recorded which). The chain uses TRBV7-6 and TRBJ1-1; tentative D call: TRBD1 (5 bases). This sequence originates from an adult woman with Graves' disease, either hyperthyroidism or ophthalmopathy (not recorded which). In DNA form, the CDR3 reads TGTGCCAGCAGCTTAGGGGGACGGCTGAACACTGAAGCTTTCTTT. It encodes CASSLGGRLNTEAFF.